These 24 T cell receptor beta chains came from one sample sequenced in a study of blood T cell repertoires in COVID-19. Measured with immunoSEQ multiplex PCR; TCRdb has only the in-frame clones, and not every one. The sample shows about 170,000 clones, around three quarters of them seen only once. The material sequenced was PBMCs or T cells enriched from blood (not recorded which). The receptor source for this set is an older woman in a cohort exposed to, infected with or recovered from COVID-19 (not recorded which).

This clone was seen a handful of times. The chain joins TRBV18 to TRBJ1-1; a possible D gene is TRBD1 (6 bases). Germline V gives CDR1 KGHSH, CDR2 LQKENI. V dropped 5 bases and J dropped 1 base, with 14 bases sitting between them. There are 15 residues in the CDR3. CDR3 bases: TGTGCCAGCTCAAAACTGGTACAGGGGAACACTGAAGCTTTCTTT. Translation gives CASSKLVQGNTEAFF.

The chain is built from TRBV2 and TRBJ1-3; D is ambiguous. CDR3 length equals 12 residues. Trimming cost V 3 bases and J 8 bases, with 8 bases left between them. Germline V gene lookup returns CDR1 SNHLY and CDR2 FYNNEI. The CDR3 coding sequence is TGTGCCAGCAGTGATAGAGCCGACACCATATATTTT. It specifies CASSDRADTIYF. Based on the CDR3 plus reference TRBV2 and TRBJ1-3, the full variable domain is EPEVTQTPSHQVTQMGQEVILRCVPISNHLYFYWYRQILGQKVEFLVSFYNNEISEKSEIFDDQFSVERPDGSNFTLKIRSTKLEDSAMYFCASSDRADTIYFGEGSWLTVV.

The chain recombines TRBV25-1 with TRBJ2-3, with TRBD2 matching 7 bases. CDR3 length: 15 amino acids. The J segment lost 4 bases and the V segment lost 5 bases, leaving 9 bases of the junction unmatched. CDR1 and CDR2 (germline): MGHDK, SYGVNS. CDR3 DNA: TGTGCCAGCAGTATCGGGACTACCGGGGCAGATACGCAGTATTTT. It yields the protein CASSIGTTGADTQYF.

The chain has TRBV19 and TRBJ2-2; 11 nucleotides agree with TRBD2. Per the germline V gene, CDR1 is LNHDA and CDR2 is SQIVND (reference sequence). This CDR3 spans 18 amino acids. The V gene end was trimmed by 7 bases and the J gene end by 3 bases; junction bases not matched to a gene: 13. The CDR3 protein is CASTNSLGLAEDTGELFF. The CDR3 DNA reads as TGTGCCAGTACCAATTCTTTGGGACTAGCGGAGGACACCGGGGAGCTGTTTTTT.

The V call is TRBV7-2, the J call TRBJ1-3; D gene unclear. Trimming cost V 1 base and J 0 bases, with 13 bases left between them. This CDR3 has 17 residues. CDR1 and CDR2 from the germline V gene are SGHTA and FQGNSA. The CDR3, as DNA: TGTGCCAGCAGCTTAGTTTACGGCAGACTCTCTGGAAACACCATATATTTT. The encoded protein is CASSLVYGRLSGNTIYF.

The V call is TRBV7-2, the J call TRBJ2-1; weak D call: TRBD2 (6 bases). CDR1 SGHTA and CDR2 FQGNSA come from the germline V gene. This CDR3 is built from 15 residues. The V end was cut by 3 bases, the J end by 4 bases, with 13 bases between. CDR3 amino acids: CASSLTSEGYNEQFF. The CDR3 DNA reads TGTGCCAGCAGCTTGACTAGTGAGGGTTACAATGAGCAGTTCTTC.

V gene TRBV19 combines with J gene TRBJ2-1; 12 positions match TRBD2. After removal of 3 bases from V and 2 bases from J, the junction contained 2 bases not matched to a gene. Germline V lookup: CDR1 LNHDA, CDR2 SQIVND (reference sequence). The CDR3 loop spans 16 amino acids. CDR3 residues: CASSMGTSGPYNEQFF. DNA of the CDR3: TGTGCCAGTAGTATGGGGACTAGCGGGCCCTACAATGAGCAGTTCTTC.

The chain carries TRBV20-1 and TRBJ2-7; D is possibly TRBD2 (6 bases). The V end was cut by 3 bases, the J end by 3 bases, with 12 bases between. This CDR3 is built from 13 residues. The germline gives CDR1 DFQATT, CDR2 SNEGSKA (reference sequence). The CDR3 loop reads CSASRGSDYEQYF. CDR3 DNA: TGCAGTGCTAGTCGGGGGTCCGACTACGAGCAGTACTTC.

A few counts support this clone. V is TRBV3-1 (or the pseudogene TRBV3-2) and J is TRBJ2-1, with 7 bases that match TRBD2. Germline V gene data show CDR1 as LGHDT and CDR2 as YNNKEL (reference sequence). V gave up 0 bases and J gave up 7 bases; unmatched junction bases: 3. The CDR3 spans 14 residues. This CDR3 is CASSQDVLANEQFF. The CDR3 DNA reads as TGTGCCAGCAGCCAAGATGTACTAGCGAATGAGCAGTTCTTC.

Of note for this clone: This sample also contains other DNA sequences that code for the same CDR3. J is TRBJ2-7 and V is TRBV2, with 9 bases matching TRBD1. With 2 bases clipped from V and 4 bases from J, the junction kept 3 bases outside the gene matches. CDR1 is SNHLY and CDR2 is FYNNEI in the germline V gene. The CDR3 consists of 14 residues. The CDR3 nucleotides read TGTGCCAGCAGTGAATTGGGACAGGGTTACGAGCAGTACTTC. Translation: CASSELGQGYEQYF.

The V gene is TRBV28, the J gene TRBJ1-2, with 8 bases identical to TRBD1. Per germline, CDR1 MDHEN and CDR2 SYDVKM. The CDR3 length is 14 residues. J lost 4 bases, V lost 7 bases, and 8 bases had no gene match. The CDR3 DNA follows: TGTGCCAGCATCCCAGGGGGCTCCTCCTATGGCTACACCTTC. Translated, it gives CASIPGGSSYGYTF.

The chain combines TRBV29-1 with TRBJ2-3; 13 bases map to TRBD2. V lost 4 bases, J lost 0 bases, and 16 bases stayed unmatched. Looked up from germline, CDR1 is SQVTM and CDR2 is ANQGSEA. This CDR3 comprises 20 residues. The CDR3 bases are TGCAGCGTTGGGGGCCCGGGACTAGCGGGGTCGTTTCCTAGCACAGATACGCAGTATTTT. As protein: CSVGGPGLAGSFPSTDTQYF.

The CDR3 DNA reads as TGTGCCAGCAGTTTATTGTCCGGGTCGGGCTACACCTTC. It yields the protein CASSLLSGSGYTF. The V and J genes are TRBV28 and TRBJ1-2; D is undetermined. Germline V CDR1 and CDR2: MDHEN, SYDVKM. CDR3 length: 13 residues. Deletions cut 1 base from V and 8 bases from J, with 11 bases between.

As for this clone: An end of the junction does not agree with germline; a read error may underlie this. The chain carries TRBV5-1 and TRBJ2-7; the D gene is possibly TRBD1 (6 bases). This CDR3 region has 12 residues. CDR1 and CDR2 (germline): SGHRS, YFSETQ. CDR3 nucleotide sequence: TGCGCCAGCAGCTTGCAGGGGACCTCGTGGGACTTC. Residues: CASSLQGTSWDF.

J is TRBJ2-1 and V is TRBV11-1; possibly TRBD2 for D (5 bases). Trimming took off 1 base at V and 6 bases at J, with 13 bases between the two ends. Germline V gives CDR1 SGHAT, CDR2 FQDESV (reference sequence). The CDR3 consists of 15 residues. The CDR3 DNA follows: TGTGCCAGCAGCTTAGGCGTGGGAGTGGGCAATGAGCAGTTCTTC. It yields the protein CASSLGVGVGNEQFF.

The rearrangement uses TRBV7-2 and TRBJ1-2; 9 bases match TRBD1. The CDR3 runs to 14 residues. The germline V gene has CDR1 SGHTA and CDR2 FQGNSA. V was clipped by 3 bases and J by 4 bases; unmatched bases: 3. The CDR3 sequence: CASSFDRGSYGYTF. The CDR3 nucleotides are TGTGCCAGCAGCTTTGACAGGGGGAGCTATGGCTACACCTTC.

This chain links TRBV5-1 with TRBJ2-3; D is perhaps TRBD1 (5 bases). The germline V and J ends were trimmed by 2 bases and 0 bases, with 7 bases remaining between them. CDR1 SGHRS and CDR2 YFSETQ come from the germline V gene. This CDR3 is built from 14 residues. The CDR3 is CASSFQGSTDTQYF. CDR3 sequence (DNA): TGCGCCAGCAGCTTTCAGGGCAGCACAGATACGCAGTATTTT.

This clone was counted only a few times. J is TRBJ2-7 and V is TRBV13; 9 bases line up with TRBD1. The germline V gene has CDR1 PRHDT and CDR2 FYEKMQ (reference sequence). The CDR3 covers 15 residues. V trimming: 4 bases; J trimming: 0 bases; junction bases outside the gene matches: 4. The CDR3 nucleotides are TGTGCCAGCAGCTCCGGACAGGGGAGCTCCTACGAGCAGTACTTC. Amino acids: CASSSGQGSSYEQYF. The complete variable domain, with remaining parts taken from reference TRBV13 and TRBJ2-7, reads AAGVIQSPRHLIKEKRETATLKCYPIPRHDTVYWYQQGPGQDPQFLISFYEKMQSDKGSIPDRFSAQQFSDYHSELNMSSLELGDSALYFCASSSGQGSSYEQYFGPGTRLTVT.

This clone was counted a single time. The CDR3 sequence is CASSPQRGRQETQYF. CDR3 coding DNA: TGTGCCAGCAGCCCTCAGCGGGGACGCCAAGAGACCCAGTACTTC. V usage is TRBV7-2 and J usage is TRBJ2-5; 7 bases are a match to TRBD2. The germline gives CDR1 SGHTA, CDR2 FQGNSA. With 5 bases clipped from V and 1 base from J, the junction kept 7 bases outside the gene matches. CDR3 length: 15 amino acids.

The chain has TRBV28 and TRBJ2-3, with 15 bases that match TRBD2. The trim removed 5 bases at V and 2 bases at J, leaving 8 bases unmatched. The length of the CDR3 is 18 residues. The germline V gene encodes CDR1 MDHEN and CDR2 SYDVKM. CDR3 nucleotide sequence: TGTGCCAGCAGTGGACTAGCGGGAGGGTGGCGCGACACAGATACGCAGTATTTT. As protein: CASSGLAGGWRDTDTQYF.

CDR3 amino acids: CASSQRERGEQYF. The CDR3 DNA is TGTGCCAGCAGCCAACGGGAGAGGGGTGAGCAGTACTTC. The chain has TRBV14 and TRBJ2-7; D may be TRBD2 (6 bases). The germline CDR1 and CDR2 sequences are SGHDN and FVKESK. CDR3 size: 13 residues. The germline V and J ends were trimmed by 2 bases and 7 bases, with 12 bases remaining between them.

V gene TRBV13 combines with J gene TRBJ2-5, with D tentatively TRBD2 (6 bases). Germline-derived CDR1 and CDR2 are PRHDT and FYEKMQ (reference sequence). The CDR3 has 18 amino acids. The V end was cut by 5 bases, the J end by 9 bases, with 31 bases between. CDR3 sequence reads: CASSQTRGGALFSGAQYF. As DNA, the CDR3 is TGTGCCAGCAGCCAAACCCGTGGAGGGGCCCTTTTTTCAGGAGCCCAGTACTTC.

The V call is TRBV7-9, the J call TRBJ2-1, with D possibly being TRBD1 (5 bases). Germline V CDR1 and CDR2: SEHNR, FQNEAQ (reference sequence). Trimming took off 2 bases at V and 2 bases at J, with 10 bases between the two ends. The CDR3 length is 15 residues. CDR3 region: CASSLTQGTYNEQFF. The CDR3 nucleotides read TGTGCCAGCAGCTTAACCCAGGGTACCTACAATGAGCAGTTCTTC.

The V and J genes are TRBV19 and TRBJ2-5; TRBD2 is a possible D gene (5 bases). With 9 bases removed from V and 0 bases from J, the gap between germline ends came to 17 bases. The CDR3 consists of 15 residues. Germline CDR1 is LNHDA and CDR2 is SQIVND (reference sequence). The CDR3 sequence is CASQPGLGYQETQYF. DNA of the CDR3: TGTGCCAGCCAACCAGGACTGGGGTACCAAGAGACCCAGTACTTC.